This paragraph reports one TCR beta chain. It has no known antigen specificity. No much larger clone exists at a distance of one base, and base qualities are not known. RNA was extracted using the RNeasy kit, and roughly 0.5 to 1 ug of the RNA was reverse transcribed with random hexamers. The immunoSEQ multiplex PCR assay, which covers 54 Vbeta and 13 Jbeta segments, was used to amplify TCR beta CDR3 regions. To correct PCR amplification bias, a synthetic template baseline was used for both primer optimization and computational correction. The original methods were these. Reads were annotated to V, D and J genes per IMGT and analyzed with immunoSEQ Analyzer, keeping only productive sequences. To calculate clonality, Shannon entropy was normalized by log2 of the number of productive unique sequences and then subtracted from one. For each patient and control, public and private clones were evaluated within the 100 most prevalent clones. Susac-specific clones were defined as absent from healthy and MS cohorts, 850 to 1,300 published viral clones and other ImmuneACCESS disease sequences. TCRdb reran the public reads through fastp at Q25 and MiXCR, keeping productive beta chains. When rows share a CDR3 protein, they turn into one entry using the most common DNA and genes. These V and J calls rely on TCRdb rather than the paper's analysis. The sample table lists a few hundred thousand distinct CDR3 sequences, 75% to 90% of them with a count of one. In total, the top ten clones hold under 0.15% of the sample.

This specimen belongs to a study of CD8 T cells in Susac syndrome (dated by TCRdb to about 2019). With regard to the full study: The study used repertoire sequencing to test whether antigen drove CD8+ T cell activation and differentiation in Susac syndrome. Clonality of the CD8+ T cell repertoire was compared between more than 9 healthy donors, approximately 14 Susac syndrome patients and some 15 multiple sclerosis patients. Broad study findings and their caveats: The TCR sequencing and HLA analysis was acknowledged to have included a relatively small number of individuals.

Peripheral blood CD8+ and CD4+ T cells from healthy donors, Susac syndrome patients and multiple sclerosis patients were profiled using high-throughput TCR beta sequencing. The multiple sclerosis controls were treatment-naive patients who had stable or active relapsing-remitting disease and met the revised McDonald criteria. Bulk CD8+ and CD4+ T cells were purified magnetically by negative isolation, whereas CD8+ TEMRA cells were enriched by FACS. Blood was collected in EDTA tubes and processed within 24 hours, with PBMCs isolated through density gradient centrifugation. PBMCs intended for TCR sequencing were cryopreserved in liquid nitrogen and were subsequently thawed in a 37 degrees C water bath. The sorted or isolated CD4+, CD8+ and CD8+ TEMRA cells had a purity of 90% or higher. From its cysteine to its phenylalanine, the CDR3 spans 15 amino acids. The DNA shown is the 45-base CDR3, in frame from base 1. Unmatched junction bases come to 7, with V trimmed by 3 bases and J by 2 bases. CDR1 and CDR2, per the germline V gene, are LGHNT and FRNRAP.

The TCR comes from a human donor with multiple sclerosis. The specimen sequenced was CD8+ T cells from PBMCs. The rearranged segments are TRBV12-5 and TRBJ2-7, with 7 junctional bases fitting TRBD1. The CDR3 has the sequence CASGLYTGAAYEQYF. The nucleotide sequence is TGTGCTAGTGGTTTATACACAGGGGCGGCCTACGAGCAGTACTTC.